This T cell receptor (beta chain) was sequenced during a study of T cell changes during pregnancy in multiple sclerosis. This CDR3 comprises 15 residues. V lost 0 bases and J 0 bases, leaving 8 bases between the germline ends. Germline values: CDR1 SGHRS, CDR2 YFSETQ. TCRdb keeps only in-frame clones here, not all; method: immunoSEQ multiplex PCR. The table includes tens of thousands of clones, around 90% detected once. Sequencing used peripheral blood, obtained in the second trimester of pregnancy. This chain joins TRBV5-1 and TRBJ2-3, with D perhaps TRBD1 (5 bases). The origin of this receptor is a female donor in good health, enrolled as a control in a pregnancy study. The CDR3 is CASSLGGTSTDTQYF. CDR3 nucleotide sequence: TGCGCCAGCAGCTTGGGGGGCACCAGCACAGATACGCAGTATTTT.